The source of this TCR beta chain is a study of CD8 T cells in Susac syndrome. Sequencing of TCR beta was undertaken in CD8+ and CD4+ T cells derived from blood. Those who served as multiple sclerosis controls were treatment-naive patients with stable or active relapsing-remitting disease. TEMRA cells underwent FACS enrichment and CD8+ and CD4+ T cells underwent negative isolation. V shed 1 base and J 1 base; nucleotides not matched to a gene: 6. CDR1 and CDR2 (germline): LNHDA, SQIVND (reference sequence). The CDR3 covers 16 residues. Reverse transcription used roughly 0.5 to 1 ug RNA and random hexamers. The amplification used immunoSEQ multiplex PCR on TCR beta CDR3; it spanned 54 Vbeta and 13 Jbeta. One entry per CDR3 protein, called by TCRdb with MiXCR from the immunoSEQ multiplex PCR reads. The sample has around 300,000 distinct CDR3 sequences; approximately 85% are singletons.

What was sequenced was CD8+ T cells from PBMCs. The origin of this receptor is a human donor with multiple sclerosis. This sequence joins TRBV19 and TRBJ2-5, with 7 bases matching TRBD2. In DNA form, the CDR3 reads TGTGCCAGTAGTATAGGAAGCGGGAAGCCCCAAGAGACCCAGTACTTC. This encodes CASSIGSGKPQETQYF.